The rows below give T cell receptor beta chains drawn from one sample of a study of T cells after yellow fever vaccination. In TCRdb, the 5' RACE reads were re-called with MiXCR into one record per CDR3 protein. The table lists about 32,000 distinct CDR3 sequences, about 10% of them singletons. Sequenced material: PBMCs, either bulk or a sorted T-cell subset (CD4+, CD8+, memory, or dextramer-sorted; not recorded which), taken less than 18 days after the first yellow fever vaccination. These receptors were obtained from a man aged 18 to 30 who received the YFV17D yellow fever vaccine. Each CDR3 is given with its conserved first and last residue. A D gene is named only where the DNA matches it firmly. Clone size, where shown, is once, few, many, or a class for clones that have expanded.

d_call: -
clone_size: many
j_call: TRBJ1-2
v_call: TRBV16
cdr3_aa: CASSLGEGNYGYTF
cdr3_nt: TGTGCCAGCAGCCTGGGAGAGGGGAACTATGGCTACACCTTC

d_call: TRBD1
clone_size: medium-sized
j_call: TRBJ1-6
v_call: TRBV3-1
cdr3_aa: CASSQGTGGSPLHF
cdr3_nt: TGTGCCAGCAGCCAGGGGACAGGGGGCTCACCCCTCCACTTT

d_call: TRBD2
clone_size: medium-sized
j_call: TRBJ2-5
v_call: TRBV5-1
cdr3_aa: CASSLFFSGEETQYF
cdr3_nt: TGCGCCAGCAGCTTATTTTTTAGCGGGGAAGAGACCCAGTACTTC

d_call: -
clone_size: many
j_call: TRBJ2-5
v_call: TRBV7-2
cdr3_aa: CASSLAGLWGETQYF
cdr3_nt: TGTGCCAGCAGCTTAGCGGGACTCTGGGGAGAGACCCAGTACTTC

d_call: -
clone_size: many
j_call: TRBJ1-1
v_call: TRBV7-9
cdr3_aa: CASSLESATMNTEAFF
cdr3_nt: TGTGCCAGCAGCTTAGAGTCAGCAACGATGAACACTGAAGCTTTCTTT

d_call: -
clone_size: many
j_call: TRBJ2-2
v_call: TRBV7-2
cdr3_aa: CASSRDTGELFF
cdr3_nt: TGTGCCAGCAGCAGAGACACCGGGGAGCTGTTTTTT

d_call: TRBD2
clone_size: many
j_call: TRBJ2-1
v_call: TRBV7-2
cdr3_aa: CASSLWASGGAFEQFF
cdr3_nt: TGTGCCAGCAGCTTATGGGCTAGCGGGGGGGCCTTTGAGCAGTTCTTC

d_call: TRBD1
clone_size: -
j_call: TRBJ2-3
v_call: TRBV9
cdr3_aa: CASTHRTGSTDTQYF
cdr3_nt: TGTGCCTCCACCCACCGGACAGGCAGCACAGATACGCAGTATTTT

d_call: -
clone_size: many
j_call: TRBJ1-1
v_call: TRBV6-2/TRBV6-3
cdr3_aa: CASRNWVEAEAFF
cdr3_nt: TGTGCCAGCAGAAACTGGGTGGAGGCTGAAGCTTTCTTT

d_call: -
clone_size: many
j_call: TRBJ2-7
v_call: TRBV5-1
cdr3_aa: CASSLEGPTVSYEQYF
cdr3_nt: TGCGCCAGCAGCTTGGAGGGACCGACCGTGTCCTACGAGCAGTACTTC

d_call: -
clone_size: medium-sized
j_call: TRBJ1-5
v_call: TRBV11-2
cdr3_aa: CASSLDGGNQPQHF
cdr3_nt: TGTGCCAGCAGCTTAGATGGCGGGAATCAGCCCCAGCATTTT

d_call: TRBD1
clone_size: many
j_call: TRBJ1-4
v_call: TRBV4-3
cdr3_aa: CASSQSGTGLVGNEKLFF
cdr3_nt: TGCGCCAGCAGCCAATCCGGGACAGGGCTCGTCGGAAATGAAAAACTGTTTTTT

d_call: TRBD1
clone_size: many
j_call: TRBJ1-6
v_call: TRBV5-1
cdr3_aa: CASSWGTGFINSPLHF
cdr3_nt: TGCGCCAGCAGCTGGGGGACAGGGTTTATTAATTCACCCCTCCACTTT

d_call: -
clone_size: many
j_call: TRBJ2-2
v_call: TRBV2
cdr3_aa: CASIKEWATTGELFF
cdr3_nt: TGTGCCAGCATAAAAGAGTGGGCGACCACCGGGGAGCTGTTTTTT

d_call: -
clone_size: many
j_call: TRBJ2-4
v_call: TRBV7-9
cdr3_aa: CASSLSVEDIQYF
cdr3_nt: TGTGCCAGCAGCTTATCTGTAGAGGACATTCAGTACTTC

d_call: -
clone_size: many
j_call: TRBJ2-1
v_call: TRBV2
cdr3_aa: CASSSSDVGQFF
cdr3_nt: TGTGCCAGCAGTTCGTCGGACGTAGGGCAGTTCTTC